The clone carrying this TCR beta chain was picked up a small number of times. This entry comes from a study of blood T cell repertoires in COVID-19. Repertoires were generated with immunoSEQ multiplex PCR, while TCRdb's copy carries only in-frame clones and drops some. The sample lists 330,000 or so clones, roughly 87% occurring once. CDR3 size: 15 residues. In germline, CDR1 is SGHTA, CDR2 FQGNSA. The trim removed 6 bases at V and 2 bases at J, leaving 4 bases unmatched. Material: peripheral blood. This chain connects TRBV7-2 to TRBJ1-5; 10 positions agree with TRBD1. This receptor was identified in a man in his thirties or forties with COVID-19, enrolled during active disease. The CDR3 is CASSRGTGGNQPQHF. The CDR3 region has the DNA TGTGCCAGCAGTAGGGGGACAGGGGGCAATCAGCCCCAGCATTTT.